This record covers a single T cell receptor (beta chain). No antigen is known for it. This record belongs to a study of T cell responses to AZD1222 COVID-19 vaccine. Findings and caveats of the study: Only after the peak T cell response were repertoires sampled.

Trimming shortened V by 3 bases and J by 4 bases, and 8 bases separated the two germline ends. The CDR3 covers 13 residues. Germline-derived CDR1 and CDR2 are SGHTA and FQGNSA. Assay: immunoSEQ multiplex PCR; the TCRdb copy retains only in-frame clones and omits some. The data contain 150,000 to 200,000 clones, just over 90% of them seen just once; the ten biggest clones take up 2% to 3%. This specimen was peripheral blood, taken on day 0 of AZD1222 vaccination. This chain links TRBV7-2 with TRBJ2-3; D may correspond to TRBD1 or TRBD2 (5 bases each). The receptor was derived from an adult in good health. CDR3 coding DNA: TGTGCCAGCAGCTTTCCGGGACCAGATACGCAGTATTTT. Its protein is CASSFPGPDTQYF.